This passage covers 21 T cell receptor beta chains from one sample sequenced in a study of blood T cells in healthy people across ages. Combining a sample-barcoded 5' primer with a J-beta primer mix, a second PCR ran for roughly 7 to 11 cycles. Via MiXCR, TCRdb re-called the 5' RACE reads, giving one row per CDR3 protein. This sample has about 680,000 distinct CDR3 sequences, with 49% found just once. Sequencing was performed on blood. The origin of the receptors is a woman aged 55-69 years in good health.

In its sample, this clonotype was seen a few times. This rearrangement joins TRBV29-1 to TRBJ2-3; 7 bases are a match to TRBD1. The CDR3 runs 19 residues. After removal of 6 bases from V and 4 bases from J, the junction contained 25 bases not matched to a gene. Germline loops: CDR1 SQVTM, CDR2 ANQGSEA. The CDR3 loop is CSVEIINRGSLEGADTQYF. In DNA form, the CDR3 reads TGCAGCGTAGAAATAATAAACAGGGGATCACTAGAAGGGGCAGATACGCAGTATTTT.

A few counts support this clonotype. The J gene is TRBJ2-1, the V gene TRBV15, with TRBD1 as a possible D gene (5 bases). The CDR3 is 12 amino acids. Germline-derived CDR1 and CDR2 are LNHNV and YYDKDF (reference sequence). The V end was cut by 3 bases, the J end by 7 bases, with 7 bases between. CDR3 in DNA: TGTGCCACCAGCAGCCAGGGAAATGAGCAGTTCTTC. Translated, it gives CATSSQGNEQFF. The whole variable domain, remainder taken from reference TRBV15 and TRBJ2-1, is DAMVIQNPRYQVTQFGKPVTLSCSQTLNHNVMYWYQQKSSQAPKLLFHYYDKDFNNEADTPDNFQSRRPNTSFCFLDIRSPGLGDTAMYLCATSSQGNEQFFGPGTRLTVL.

The V and J genes are TRBV14 and TRBJ2-2; D is ambiguous. The CDR3 is 12 residues long. The V end lost 6 bases, the J end lost 7 bases, and 9 bases lay between the germline ends. CDR1 SGHDN and CDR2 FVKESK come from the germline V gene. Written as DNA, the CDR3 is TGTGCCAGCAGTCCCTGGGGCGGGGAGCTGTTTTTT. This encodes CASSPWGGELFF.

This clonotype came up a few times. The gene calls are TRBV7-2 and TRBJ2-2; D is possibly TRBD2 (5 bases). The CDR3 has 16 amino acids. Germline CDR1 SGHTA, CDR2 FQGNSA. V was pared by 1 base and J by 1 base, with 10 bases between. The CDR3 region is CASSLGPSGNTGELFF. The CDR3 nucleotides are TGTGCCAGCAGCTTAGGACCCAGCGGGAACACCGGGGAGCTGTTTTTT.

This chain connects TRBV28 to TRBJ2-7; the D is unclear. In germline, CDR1 is MDHEN, CDR2 SYDVKM. The CDR3 contains 14 residues. V lost 2 bases to trimming and J lost 2 bases, with 10 bases between them. CDR3: CASSLNGDPYEQYF. For the CDR3, the DNA is TGTGCCAGCAGTTTAAATGGGGATCCCTACGAGCAGTACTTC. Full variable domain (remainder filled in from reference TRBV28 and TRBJ2-7): DVKVTQSSRYLVKRTGEKVFLECVQDMDHENMFWYRQDPGLGLRLIYFSYDVKMKEKGDIPEGYSVSREKKERFSLILESASTNQTSMYLCASSLNGDPYEQYFGPGTRLTVT.

This clonotype was observed a handful of times. The gene calls are TRBV2 and TRBJ2-6; D unclear. In germline, CDR1 is SNHLY, CDR2 FYNNEI. This CDR3 is built from 14 residues. The V and J ends lost 8 bases and 1 base respectively, with 9 bases between them. The CDR3 region is CASEWPSGANVLTF. The CDR3 bases are TGTGCCAGCGAGTGGCCGTCTGGGGCCAACGTCCTGACTTTC.

The gene calls are TRBV15 and TRBJ1-5, with 10 bases aligning to TRBD1. CDR3 size: 16 residues. V shed 2 bases and J 7 bases; nucleotides not matched to a gene: 8. The germline V gene encodes CDR1 LNHNV and CDR2 YYDKDF (reference sequence). The DNA of the CDR3 is TGTGCCACCAGCAGAAATAGGGGGACAGGGGCCCAGCCCCAGCATTTT. This encodes CATSRNRGTGAQPQHF.

A word on this clonotype: The junction does not match germline at one end; this may be a read error. The chain links TRBV7-6 to TRBJ2-7; D perhaps matches TRBD2 (5 bases). Germline V gene lookup returns CDR1 SGHVS and CDR2 FNYEAQ. The CDR3 is made up of 15 amino acids. CDR3 DNA sequence: TGTGTCAGCAGCTTGGATGAGGGATACTCCTACGAGCAGTACTTC. Its protein is CVSSLDEGYSYEQYF.

The count of this clonotype is one. The V and J genes are TRBV5-6 and TRBJ2-1, with D possibly called TRBD1 or TRBD2 (5 bases each). The CDR3 length is 16 residues. Trimming removed 4 bases at V and 10 bases at J, with 24 bases between. Per the germline V gene, CDR1 is SGHDT and CDR2 is YYEEEE. In nucleotides, the CDR3 is TGTGCCAGCAGCCCGGGGCTAGACACAAAGAGCAGCGAGCAGTTCTTC. Translated: CASSPGLDTKSSEQFF.

The table lists this clonotype with many counts. CDR3 in DNA: TGTGCCAGCAGCCAAGGACCACAGGAGGGGGGTGAGCAGTACTTC. It specifies CASSQGPQEGGEQYF. The chain carries TRBV3-1 and TRBJ2-7, with D possibly called TRBD1 or TRBD2 (6 bases each). The CDR3 sequence is 15 residues long. Germline CDR1 LGHDT, CDR2 YNNKEL (reference sequence). V was pared by 1 base and J by 7 bases, with 17 bases between.

The table lists this clonotype with a count of one. The chain is built from TRBV20-1 and TRBJ2-4; D unclear. Trimming pared 0 bases from V and 1 base from J, leaving 13 bases between. CDR3 length: 16 residues. CDR1 DFQATT and CDR2 SNEGSKA come from the germline V gene (reference sequence). The chain's CDR3 is CSARERENGAKNIQYF. As DNA, the CDR3 is TGCAGTGCTAGAGAGCGAGAGAATGGGGCCAAAAACATTCAGTACTTC.

The chain couples TRBV5-1 to TRBJ2-1, with D maybe TRBD1 (6 bases). V lost 4 bases, J lost 0 bases, and 11 bases lay in between. CDR3 length: 15 residues. Germline CDR1 reads SGHRS; CDR2 reads YFSETQ. The DNA for the CDR3 is TGCGCCAGCAGCGCTGGGGGCTACTCCTACAATGAGCAGTTCTTC. Amino acid sequence: CASSAGGYSYNEQFF. The whole variable domain, remainder taken from reference TRBV5-1 and TRBJ2-1, is KAGVTQTPRYLIKTRGQQVTLSCSPISGHRSVSWYQQTPGQGLQFLFEYFSETQRNKGNFPGRFSGRQFSNSRSEMNVSTLELGDSALYLCASSAGGYSYNEQFFGPGTRLTVL.

V and J are TRBV20-1 and TRBJ1-4; 9 bases are a match to TRBD1. The CDR3 runs 15 residues. Losses at the gene ends were 1 base for V and 9 bases for J; bases not matched to a gene: 9. From germline, CDR1 is DFQATT and CDR2 SNEGSKA (reference sequence). The CDR3 sequence is CSARVVPDRGKKLFF. The DNA for the CDR3 is TGCAGTGCTAGAGTGGTTCCCGACAGGGGGAAAAAACTGTTTTTT.

This clonotype was recorded a few times. The V call is TRBV14, the J call TRBJ2-4; D unresolved. The DNA matches TRBJ2-7 better at its end, which makes the J call doubtful. This CDR3 has 11 residues. Germline CDR1 SGHDN, CDR2 FVKESK. The CDR3 spells CASREPYEQYF. The CDR3, as DNA: TGTGCCAGCAGGGAACCCTACGAGCAGTACTTC.

The chain uses TRBV9 and TRBJ2-3; 8 bases map to TRBD1. J lost 0 bases, V lost 4 bases, and 4 bases had no gene match. There are 15 residues in the CDR3. Per the germline V gene, CDR1 is SGDLS and CDR2 is YYNGEE. DNA for the CDR3: TGTGCCAGCAGCACGTGGACAGGGAGCACAGATACGCAGTATTTT. It translates to CASSTWTGSTDTQYF.

The CDR3 sequence is CASSPLTATEQYF. In DNA form, the CDR3 reads TGTGCCAGCTCACCACTGACGGCGACTGAGCAGTACTTC. The V and J genes are TRBV18 and TRBJ2-5; D is unresolved. V was shortened by 1 base and J by 11 bases, with 14 bases between the two germline ends. The CDR3 covers 13 residues. Per the germline V gene, CDR1 is KGHSH and CDR2 is LQKENI.

The gene calls are TRBV7-9 and TRBJ2-1; 13 positions match TRBD2. The V segment lost 5 bases and the J segment 9 bases; nucleotides outside the gene matches: 13. The CDR3 is 17 amino acids. CDR1 and CDR2 (germline): SEHNR, FQNEAQ (reference sequence). CDR3 residues: CASSPNRRTSGRGEQFF. CDR3 DNA: TGTGCCAGCAGCCCCAACCGTCGGACTAGCGGGAGAGGTGAGCAGTTCTTC.

The chain combines TRBV9 with TRBJ2-7; tentatively, D is TRBD2 (6 bases). This CDR3 spans 14 amino acids. Germline lookup yields CDR1 SGDLS and CDR2 YYNGEE. Trimming took 0 bases from V and 6 from J, leaving 13 bases between them. Here the CDR3 reads CASSVAPWEAEQYF. CDR3 coding DNA: TGTGCCAGCAGCGTAGCCCCATGGGAGGCCGAGCAGTACTTC. The whole variable domain, remainder taken from reference TRBV9 and TRBJ2-7, is DSGVTQTPKHLITATGQRVTLRCSPRSGDLSVYWYQQSLDQGLQFLIQYYNGEERAKGNILERFSAQQFPDLHSELNLSSLELGDSALYFCASSVAPWEAEQYFGPGTRLTVT.

The chain is built from TRBV9 and TRBJ2-7, with 8 bases matching TRBD1. Germline CDR1 SGDLS, CDR2 YYNGEE. Losses at the gene ends were 3 bases for V and 0 bases for J; bases not matched to a gene: 5. The CDR3 is 15 amino acids. CDR3 protein: CASSERTGSSYEQYF. In DNA form, the CDR3 reads TGTGCCAGCAGCGAGCGGACAGGGAGCTCCTACGAGCAGTACTTC.

The gene calls are TRBV20-1 and TRBJ2-7; the D is unclear. Germline loops: CDR1 DFQATT, CDR2 SNEGSKA (reference sequence). The CDR3 sequence is 12 residues long. Trimming left V 8 bases short and J 0 bases short, with 11 bases between. The DNA for the CDR3 is TGCAGTCCTCGAAGGAGCTCCTACGAGCAGTACTTC. Its translation is CSPRRSSYEQYF.

The chain carries TRBV7-3 and TRBJ2-1; TRBD2 agrees at 7 bases. The better agreement between TRBJ2-7 and the DNA end casts doubt on the J call. Germline V lookup: CDR1 SGHTA, CDR2 FQGTGA. The CDR3 contains 13 residues. The CDR3 DNA follows: TGTGCCAGCAGCTGGACTAGTTCGGATGAGCAGTACTTC. Translating gives CASSWTSSDEQYF.